The clone carrying this T cell receptor (beta chain) was counted only a few times. What it recognizes is unknown. Repertoires were generated with immunoSEQ multiplex PCR, while TCRdb's copy carries only in-frame clones and drops some. The sample consists of 35,000 to 45,000 clones, 70% to 80% of them appearing once. Expansion of antigen-specific CD4+ T cells with viral peptide pools was carried out by the ViraFEST assay before sequencing. Following a 10-day culture, CD4+ T cells were purified. Nucleocapsid antibodies were negative in the vaccine recipients, who had never had SARS-CoV-2 infection. Each culture well received over 1.5 million PBMC. These cells were then cultured in IMDM with about 9.1 IU/ml IL-2 and around 10 ug/ml peptides. CDR1 and CDR2 (germline): SGDLS, YYNGEE. V lost 0 bases and J lost 5; bases outside the gene matches: 5. This CDR3 region has 15 residues. The entry originates in a study of vaccination effects on CD4 cells after COVID-19. Study-wide points: In the late period after vaccination, infection- and vaccine-induced clones contracted markedly. Common cold coronaviruses were cross-recognized by only 1 of 255 vaccine-induced clones in healthy vaccinees. Convalescent patients in the study were few, and early post-infection timepoints were absent.

The chain joins TRBV9 to TRBJ1-2; 9 bases agree with TRBD1. Sample: CD4+ T cells from PBMCs cultured with SARS-CoV-2 spike peptides, taken before COVID-19 vaccination. This sequence was found in a human donor who received a COVID-19 vaccine. The chain's CDR3 is CASSVGDRVAYGYTF. The CDR3, as DNA: TGTGCCAGCAGCGTAGGGGACAGGGTGGCGTATGGCTACACCTTC.